The 14 T cell receptor beta chains presented below share a single source sample, sequenced in a study of T cells in localized non-small cell lung cancer. Produced via immunoSEQ multiplex PCR; TCRdb's table is partial and in-frame only. The data hold 14,000 to 15,000 clones, with more than 80% observed a single time. Here the sequenced sample was peripheral blood, taken before any cancer treatment. The receptor source for this set is a woman aged 35-75 years with stage I lung adenocarcinoma.

V usage is TRBV28 and J usage is TRBJ2-7; 7 nucleotides agree with TRBD1. Looked up from germline, CDR1 is MDHEN and CDR2 is SYDVKM. The CDR3 totals 13 residues. V trimming: 7 bases; J trimming: 12 bases; junction bases outside the gene matches: 15. In DNA form, the CDR3 reads TGTGCCAGCACCGGGACAGACCGATGGGGCTGGTACTTC. Its translation: CASTGTDRWGWYF.

DNA for the CDR3: TGTGCCAGCAGCTCAGGGGCCTATAAGGAAAAACTGTTTTTT. Translated: CASSSGAYKEKLFF. The gene calls are TRBV5-4 and TRBJ1-4; D possibly corresponds to TRBD1 (6 bases). V was shortened by 3 bases and J by 8 bases, with 14 bases between the two germline ends. CDR3 length: 14 residues. Per the germline V gene, CDR1 is SGHNT and CDR2 is YYREEE (reference sequence). The whole variable domain, remainder taken from reference TRBV5-4 and TRBJ1-4, is ETGVTQSPTHLIKTRGQQVTLRCSSQSGHNTVSWYQQALGQGPQFIFQYYREEENGRGNFPPRFSGLQFPNYSSELNVNALELDDSALYLCASSSGAYKEKLFFGSGTQLSVL.

The chain couples TRBV15 to TRBJ2-3, with D possibly being TRBD2 (6 bases). Germline CDR1 reads LNHNV; CDR2 reads YYDKDF (reference sequence). Trimming removed 3 bases from V and 1 base from J, with 11 bases in between. The CDR3 is 15 amino acids. For the CDR3, the DNA is TGTGCCACCAGCAGGCCGGGAGAGGGCACAGATACGCAGTATTTT. Its translation is CATSRPGEGTDTQYF.

This chain joins TRBV11-2 and TRBJ1-1; a weak D match, TRBD1 (6 bases). Germline V gene sequence: CDR1 SGHAT, CDR2 FQNNGV. V was shortened by 5 bases and J by 3 bases, with 19 bases between the two germline ends. CDR3 length: 16 amino acids. The chain's CDR3 is CASSHTIQGGDTEAFF. The CDR3 region has the DNA TGTGCCAGCAGCCATACTATACAGGGAGGGGACACTGAAGCTTTCTTT. The full variable domain, with the rest looked up from reference TRBV11-2 and TRBJ1-1, is EAGVAQSPRYKIIEKRQSVAFWCNPISGHATLYWYQQILGQGPKLLIQFQNNGVVDDSQLPKDRFSAERLKGVDSTLKIQPAKLEDSAVYLCASSHTIQGGDTEAFFGQGTRLTVV.

The chain combines TRBV5-4 with TRBJ2-1, with 7 bases fitting TRBD1. The CDR3 is 17 amino acids. In germline, CDR1 is SGHNT, CDR2 YYREEE (reference sequence). V lost 4 bases to trimming and J lost 0 bases; unmatched junction nucleotides: 10. The CDR3: CASSQRGPLSSYNEQFF. The CDR3 nucleotides read TGTGCCAGCAGCCAGAGGGGGCCCCTAAGCTCCTACAATGAGCAGTTCTTC.

The rearrangement joins TRBV21-1 to TRBJ2-7; the table's D gene call, TRBD1, was not cross checked with the DNA. TRBV21-1 is deemed a pseudogene. The CDR3 has 23 residues. DNA for the CDR3: TGTGCCAGCAGCAGAGAGTGGTTCAGACCGGGACAGGGGATGAATGGGTGGGCCTACGAGCAGTACTTC. It is translated as CASSREWFRPGQGMNGWAYEQYF.

The chain is built from TRBV7-6 and TRBJ1-1; no definite D call. The ends were cut back, 5 bases at V and 4 bases at J, with 8 bases in the middle. Germline CDR1 reads SGHVS; CDR2 reads FNYEAQ. CDR3 length: 12 residues. CDR3 in amino acids: CASSDWGTEAFF. The CDR3 bases are TGTGCCAGCAGCGATTGGGGCACTGAAGCTTTCTTT.

V gene TRBV28 combines with J gene TRBJ2-3; TRBD2 agrees at 8 bases. This CDR3 is 16 amino acids long. After removal of 4 bases from V and 3 bases from J, the junction contained 9 bases not matched to a gene. CDR1 is MDHEN and CDR2 is SYDVKM in the germline V gene. The chain's CDR3 is CASSSPRGGLTDTQYF. Here the CDR3 DNA reads TGTGCCAGCAGTTCCCCACGGGGGGGGCTGACAGATACGCAGTATTTT.

DNA of the CDR3: TGTGCCTGGACTCCACAGGGGTTGGACACCATATATTTT. Amino acid sequence: CAWTPQGLDTIYF. The V call is TRBV30, the J call TRBJ1-3; 7 bases line up with TRBD1. J lost 8 bases, V lost 4 bases, and 8 bases had no gene match. CDR1 is GTSNPN, CDR2 SVGIG, per germline (reference sequence). This CDR3 is 13 amino acids long.

This clone was counted a few times. This chain links TRBV7-2 with TRBJ1-3; TRBD1 aligns across 8 bases. Germline assignment: CDR1 SGHTA and CDR2 FQGNSA. V lost 5 bases to trimming and J lost 0 bases; unmatched junction nucleotides: 3. CDR3 size: 15 residues. The CDR3 region has the DNA TGTGCCAGCAGCCGGACAGGGAGCTCTGGAAACACCATATATTTT. This gives the protein CASSRTGSSGNTIYF.

J is TRBJ1-2 and V is TRBV5-1, with D possibly being TRBD1 (5 bases). Germline V gene lookup returns CDR1 SGHRS and CDR2 YFSETQ. Trimming stripped 2 bases from V and 5 bases from J, with 7 bases between. CDR3 size: 12 residues. The CDR3 nucleotides are TGCGCCAGCAGCTTTGGGGCGTATGGCTACACCTTC. Its translation: CASSFGAYGYTF.

This chain links TRBV9 with TRBJ1-6; 7 bases agree with TRBD1. V lost 3 bases to trimming and J lost 7 bases; unmatched junction nucleotides: 10. CDR3 length: 16 amino acids. CDR1 and CDR2 from the germline V gene are SGDLS and YYNGEE. CDR3 DNA sequence: TGTGCCAGCAGCGAGCGACAGGGTTCCCGGAATTCACCCCTCCACTTT. Encoded protein: CASSERQGSRNSPLHF.

The CDR3 bases are TGTGCCTCCGAGCGGACTAGCGGGGGGGACGAGCAGTTCTTC. Protein: CASERTSGGDEQFF. The V and J genes are TRBV10-3 and TRBJ2-1; 15 bases match TRBD2. Trimming cost V 11 bases and J 10 bases; bases outside gene matches: 9. This CDR3 region has 14 residues. Germline CDR1 and CDR2: ENHRY and SYGVKD.

The chain recombines TRBV7-6 with TRBJ2-1, with 12 bases aligning to TRBD2. CDR1 is SGHVS and CDR2 is FNYEAQ in the germline V gene. The trim removed 5 bases at V and 6 bases at J, leaving 11 bases unmatched. The CDR3 is made up of 17 amino acids. The CDR3, as DNA: TGTGCCAGCAGCCCCTACGAGCCGGGACTAGCGGGCAATGAGCAGTTCTTC. Amino acid sequence: CASSPYEPGLAGNEQFF. Full variable domain (outside the CDR3, taken from reference TRBV7-6 and TRBJ2-1): GAGVSQSPRYKVTKRGQDVALRCDPISGHVSLYWYRQALGQGPEFLTYFNYEAQQDKSGLPNDRFSAERPEGSISTLTIQRTEQRDSAMYRCASSPYEPGLAGNEQFFGPGTRLTVL.